This TCR beta chain appears in the sequencing data of a study of blood T cell repertoires in COVID-19. Study-wide context: Samples representing acute and convalescent COVID-19 were sourced from the United States, Italy and Spain. Sources were T cells, B-cell-depleted T cells, or PBMCs; the material itself was cDNA or gDNA.

Authors' methods: Nucleated cell counts were estimated from reference gene primer amplification. The data were produced by immunoSEQ multiplex PCR, yet TCRdb's version contains in-frame clones alone and is incomplete. From that table come the V and J calls and clone size; the DNA was used to work out D and trimming. The sample lists 70,000 or so clones, roughly 91% occurring once. V dropped 2 bases and J dropped 7 bases, with 9 bases sitting between them. Germline V gene sequence: CDR1 SGHVS, CDR2 FQNEAQ. This CDR3 contains 14 residues. Sequencing used peripheral blood. The rearrangement links TRBV7-8 to TRBJ1-6; D gene ambiguous. The receptor's source is a woman between 18 and 29 years old with acute or convalescent COVID-19. The CDR3 coding sequence is TGTGCCAGCAGCTTATGGCAGATCAATTCACCCCTCCACTTT. Its translation: CASSLWQINSPLHF.